The rows below give T cell receptor beta chains drawn from one sample of a study of control samples from healthy donors and cancer patients. Method: immunoSEQ multiplex PCR; TCRdb's copy keeps in-frame clones and lacks some. The table has 130,000 to 150,000 clones, about nine tenths seen once; the top ten hold just over 8.5%. Specimen: blood. The receptor set was obtained from a woman in her thirties in good health. CDR3s include the opening cysteine and the closing phenylalanine or tryptophan. The D gene is left open where the match is weak. Expanded clones are given a class, and other clones once, few, many or no size at all.

clone_size	d_call	v_call	j_call	cdr3_nt	cdr3_aa
.	.	TRBV4-1	TRBJ2-2	TGCGCCAGCAGCCAAGATATTCTGGGGGAAACCGGGGAGCTGTTTTTT	CASSQDILGETGELFF
.	.	TRBV12-2	TRBJ1-5	TGTGCAAGTCGCTTAGCTCCCTCAGGGAGACTACATAGCAATCAGCCCCAGCATTTT	CASRLAPSGRLHSNQPQHF
.	.	TRBV24-1	TRBJ2-1	TGTGCCACCAGTGACTCCGGGACTCGATCAGAAGAGCAGTTCTTC	CATSDSGTRSEEQFF
few	.	TRBV20-1	TRBJ2-5	TGCAGTGCTAGGGTCTCGGAGACCCAGTACTTC	CSARVSETQYF
.	.	TRBV19	TRBJ1-1	TGTGCCAGTAGTATAGGCTGGGCTGAAGCTTTCTTT	CASSIGWAEAFF
.	.	TRBV5-1	TRBJ2-5	TGCGCCAGCAGCTTGGAATCTACAACCAAAGAGACCCAGTACTTC	CASSLESTTKETQYF
once	.	TRBV12-2	TRBJ2-1	TGTGCAAGTCGCCCCCTGGACCAGGAAGGACTACTACACGATGAGCAGTTCTTC	CASRPLDQEGLLHDEQFF
.	.	TRBV5-4	TRBJ2-3	TGTGCCAGCAGCTTGGAGGCAGGGAGCACAGATACGCAGTATTTT	CASSLEAGSTDTQYF
.	.	TRBV20-1	TRBJ1-1	TGCAGTGCTAGTTTTGGGGGAGGTAACACTGAAGCTTTCTTT	CSASFGGGNTEAFF
few	.	TRBV5-1	TRBJ2-6	TGCGCCAGCCGACTAAGGACGGAGGCCTCTGGGGCCAACGTCCTGACTTTC	CASRLRTEASGANVLTF
.	TRBD1	TRBV9	TRBJ2-7	TGTGCCAGCAGCTCCCGACAGGGCGGCTACGAGCAGTACTTC	CASSSRQGGYEQYF
few	.	TRBV7-2	TRBJ2-7	TGTGCCAGCAGCCGGACCCCCTACGAGCAGTACTTC	CASSRTPYEQYF
.	TRBD1	TRBV30	TRBJ1-5	TGTGCCTGGAGTGGGGCAGGGGGGGACAATCAGCCCCAGCATTTT	CAWSGAGGDNQPQHF
.	.	TRBV30	TRBJ2-7	TGTGCCTGGAGTGTTTCTATAATGGGCGAGCAGTACTTC	CAWSVSIMGEQYF
.	.	TRBV5-1	TRBJ2-7	TGCGCCAGCAGCTTGGCCTCGGACGAGCAGTACTTC	CASSLASDEQYF
.	.	TRBV3-1/TRBV3-2	TRBJ1-6	TGTGCCAGCAGCCACCGTTCAAATTCACCCCTCCACTTT	CASSHRSNSPLHF
.	.	TRBV7-2	TRBJ1-5	TGTGCCAGCAGCTTATTCCCGGCATATAGCAATCAGCCCCAGCATTTT	CASSLFPAYSNQPQHF
.	TRBD2	TRBV7-2	TRBJ2-2	TGTGCGGGACGGAGCGGGAGGGCCCCCGGGGAGCTGTTTTTT	CAGRSGRAPGELFF
once	TRBD1	TRBV14	TRBJ1-1	TGTGCCAGCAGCCAACAGGGGGCCGGATGGACTGAAGCTTTCTTT	CASSQQGAGWTEAFF
.	.	TRBV6-5	TRBJ1-2	TGTGCCAGCAGCCCCGTGGGCAGCGGTTATGGCTACACCTTC	CASSPVGSGYGYTF
once	TRBD1	TRBV3-1/TRBV3-2	TRBJ2-1	TGTGCCAGCCAGGGGGCGCACCCCACCCTAAGTGTTTATGAGCAGTTCTTC	CASQGAHPTLSVYEQFF
.	.	TRBV6-5	TRBJ2-3	TGTGCCAGCAGTCCAGGGCCAAACGCAGATACGCAGTATTTT	CASSPGPNADTQYF
.	.	TRBV12-5	TRBJ2-5	TGTGCTAGTGGCCCGGGACATCCACAAGAGACCCAGTACTTC	CASGPGHPQETQYF
.	.	TRBV5-6	TRBJ1-3	TGTGCCAGCAGCGGACGGGACGGCTCTGGAAACACCATATATTTT	CASSGRDGSGNTIYF
once	.	TRBV18	TRBJ1-2	TGTGCCAGCTCACCCCCGGGTGGTTATGGCTACACCTTC	CASSPPGGYGYTF
.	.	TRBV18	TRBJ1-4	TGTGCCAGCTCACCCCAGGGACCAACAACTAATGAAAAACTGTTTTTT	CASSPQGPTTNEKLFF
.	.	TRBV19	TRBJ1-5	TGTGCCACCAGAGGGATGGGCAATCAGCCCCAGCATTTT	CATRGMGNQPQHF
.	TRBD1	TRBV3-1/TRBV3-2	TRBJ1-5	TGTGCCAGCAGCCAAGGCCCAGGGGGACATCAGCCCCAGCATTTT	CASSQGPGGHQPQHF
.	TRBD1	TRBV27	TRBJ2-3	TGTGCCAGCAGTTTAGTTCAGGGGGCCGGCACAGATACGCAGTATTTT	CASSLVQGAGTDTQYF
.	.	TRBV7-3	TRBJ2-3	TGTGCCAGCAGCTTAACGGGACCGGTGACAGATACGCAGTATTTT	CASSLTGPVTDTQYF
.	.	TRBV10-3	TRBJ1-1	TGTGCCATCAGTGAGGACAGCCCGATCACTGAAGCTTTCTTT	CAISEDSPITEAFF
.	TRBD1	TRBV7-3	TRBJ2-2	TGTGCCAGCAGCTCGACAGGGGACGGGGAGCTGTTTTTT	CASSSTGDGELFF
.	.	TRBV3-1/TRBV3-2	TRBJ2-2	TGTGCCAGCAGCCAAAGGAGGAACACCGGGGAGCTGTTTTTT	CASSQRRNTGELFF
.	TRBD1	TRBV5-1	TRBJ2-5	TGCGCCAGCAGCGCTGGGACAGTCGGAGAGACCCAGTACTTC	CASSAGTVGETQYF
.	TRBD2	TRBV5-1	TRBJ2-7	TGCGCCAGCAGGGCTGGAAGCGGGAGCTCGAACGAGCAGTACTTC	CASRAGSGSSNEQYF
.	.	TRBV7-2	TRBJ2-1	TGTGCCAGCAGCTTAGTAACGGGCTCCCCGGTTGAGCAGTTCTTC	CASSLVTGSPVEQFF
.	.	TRBV6-5	TRBJ2-7	TGTGCCAGCATCCCCAACGGACCCAGCTACGAGCAGTACTTC	CASIPNGPSYEQYF
.	TRBD1	TRBV6-5	TRBJ2-7	TGTGCCAGCAGAATGACAGGGCAAACCAGCGAGCAGTACTTC	CASRMTGQTSEQYF
.	.	TRBV21-1	TRBJ2-1	TGTGCCAGCAGCACCTGGGGGGGGACTAGCGACTACAATGAGCAGTTCTTC	CASSTWGGTSDYNEQFF
.	.	TRBV3-1/TRBV3-2	TRBJ1-3	TGTGCCAGCAGCCAAGACGGGGGAGGGACTGGAAACACCATATATTTT	CASSQDGGGTGNTIYF
.	.	TRBV29-1	TRBJ1-1	TGCAGCGTTGAAGATAGGGTAGAGTCCCCTTATATGGGCACTGAAGCTTTCTTT	CSVEDRVESPYMGTEAFF
.	.	TRBV19	TRBJ1-2	TGTGCCAGTACCGGCAGGGTCAACTATGGCTACACCTTC	CASTGRVNYGYTF
once	.	TRBV30	TRBJ1-5	TGTGCCTGGAGTCCTGGGGCAAGGCAGCAGCCCCAGCATTTT	CAWSPGARQQPQHF
.	TRBD2	TRBV9	TRBJ2-2	TGTGCCAGCAGCGTCGGGGGGTCTAGCGGGTTAAACACCGGGGAGCTGTTTTTT	CASSVGGSSGLNTGELFF
.	TRBD2	TRBV18	TRBJ2-1	TGTGCCAGCTCACCACCGCCCAGCGGGGTTTACAATGAGCAGTTCTTC	CASSPPPSGVYNEQFF